A selection of T cell receptor beta chains follows, all from one sample in a study of control samples from healthy donors and cancer patients. The assay was immunoSEQ multiplex PCR, and TCRdb's table has in-frame clones only and misses some. This repertoire shows under 100,000 clones, less than 90% found once; its top ten account for about 15%. The sequencing input was blood. The receptors here all came from a woman aged 70-85 years in good health. Each CDR3 is given with its conserved first and last residue. A D gene is named only where the DNA matches it firmly. The size entry is marked missing in some rows and otherwise reads once, few, many or a size class.

D	size	V	J	DNA	CDR3
-	-	TRBV7-8	TRBJ1-1	TGTGCCAGCAGCTCCCGTTGGGGGAACACTGAAGCTTTCTTT	CASSSRWGNTEAFF
-	once	TRBV9	TRBJ2-5	TGTGCCAGCAGCCCCCATCTCTTGGAGACCCAGTACTTC	CASSPHLLETQYF
-	-	TRBV7-3	TRBJ2-7	TGTGCCAGCAGCTTATCAGGGGCAACCTCCTACGAGCAGTACTTC	CASSLSGATSYEQYF
-	-	TRBV6-2/TRBV6-3	TRBJ1-2	TGTGCCAGCAGTTTAGAAGGCGCCAGGGTGTACTATGGCTACACCTTC	CASSLEGARVYYGYTF
TRBD1	-	TRBV27	TRBJ2-2	TGTGCCAGCAGGAGGGGGCTGGGGGAGCTGTTTTTT	CASRRGLGELFF
-	-	TRBV19	TRBJ2-1	TGTGCCAGTAGTATAGATCTAGCGAGTTCGGGCTACAATGAGCAGTTCTTC	CASSIDLASSGYNEQFF
-	-	TRBV10-3	TRBJ1-1	TGTGCCATCAGAGTGACAGATTCTATAGGAGCTTTCTTT	CAIRVTDSIGAFF
-	-	TRBV7-9	TRBJ2-1	TGTGCCAGCAGTCCACTCGGAGGGGGCTACAATGAGCAGTTCTTC	CASSPLGGGYNEQFF
TRBD1	-	TRBV6-6	TRBJ2-7	TGTGCCAGCAGTTACTCGTCTCAGGGGGCAGGCGAGCAGTACTTC	CASSYSSQGAGEQYF
-	-	TRBV27	TRBJ1-5	TGTGCCAGCAGTTTTAGCCGGTCTAGGGATCAGCCCCAGCATTTT	CASSFSRSRDQPQHF
-	-	TRBV18	TRBJ1-4	TGTGCCAGCTCACCACCGGGGGCAGGGGAAAAACTGTTTTTT	CASSPPGAGEKLFF
-	-	TRBV6-5	TRBJ1-2	TGTGCCAGCAGTCAGAGGGGTATCTATGGCTACACCTTC	CASSQRGIYGYTF
-	once	TRBV5-1	TRBJ2-5	TGCGCCAGCAGCTTGGGCGAGGAGACCCAGTACTTC	CASSLGEETQYF
-	-	TRBV4-1	TRBJ2-2	TGCGCCAGCAGCCAAAGGAGCACCGGGGAGCTGTTTTTT	CASSQRSTGELFF
TRBD1	once	TRBV3-1/TRBV3-2	TRBJ1-3	TGTGCCAGCAGCAGGGGGCCCCCTGGAAACACCATATATTTT	CASSRGPPGNTIYF